Below, one TCR beta chain is given with its context. Its antigen is currently unknown. The data are from a study of PD-1 blockade in classical Hodgkin lymphoma. Study observations and caveats: At baseline, newly diagnosed patients reportedly showed less TCR diversity than healthy donors.

The patients all showed relapse after autologous stem cell transplantation, while their brentuximab vedotin exposure varied. Complete response, partial response or progressive disease constituted the best responses recorded. TCRdb's copy holds only in-frame clones and misses some; the assay was immunoSEQ multiplex PCR. The sample yields 25,000 to 35,000 clones, roughly two thirds seen once. The V gene's germline CDR1 is GTSNPN and CDR2 SVGIG (reference sequence). The CDR3 extends over 15 amino acids. The V end lost 7 bases, the J end lost 1 base, and 19 bases lay between the germline ends. The V gene is TRBV30, the J gene TRBJ1-1; TRBD1 is a possible D gene (6 bases). The sequencing used peripheral blood mononuclear cells (PBMCs), collected before the second cycle of nivolumab. The receptor was isolated from a human donor with classical Hodgkin lymphoma. The CDR3 nucleotides read TGTGCCTTACTCCCGCTCCGAGGGGGGAACACTGAAGCTTTCTTT. Its protein product is CALLPLRGGNTEAFF.